One and the same sample provided the 11 T cell receptor beta chains below, sequenced in a study of identical twins. MiXCR, run by TCRdb on the 5' RACE reads, gives a single entry per CDR3 protein. The table records approximately 490,000 distinct CDR3 sequences, about 22% of them present only once. These data also featured in a second study, about yellow fever vaccine responses in identical twins.

The sequenced material came from CD4+ T cells sorted from blood. All receptors derive from a young woman in good health.

A few counts support this clonotype. The chain combines TRBV28 with TRBJ1-1, with unresolved D. CDR3 length equals 13 residues. Germline values: CDR1 MDHEN, CDR2 SYDVKM. The V and J ends lost 1 base and 10 bases respectively, with 13 bases between them. The CDR3 DNA is TGTGCCAGCAGTTTATATCCAGGAGCGGTAGCTTTCTTT. This codes for CASSLYPGAVAFF.

This chain joins TRBV28 and TRBJ2-5; D call uncertain. Germline-derived CDR1 and CDR2 are MDHEN and SYDVKM. V gave up 2 bases and J gave up 1 base, with 8 bases separating them. The CDR3 totals 14 residues. DNA for the CDR3: TGTGCCAGCAGTTTAGGGATCTTCCAAGAGACCCAGTACTTC. Protein: CASSLGIFQETQYF.

The chain is built from TRBV20-1 and TRBJ2-6, with D tentatively TRBD2 (5 bases). Looked up from germline, CDR1 is DFQATT and CDR2 is SNEGSKA (reference sequence). With 1 base removed from V and 2 bases from J, the gap between germline ends came to 9 bases. This CDR3 comprises 15 residues. This CDR3 is CSARVPGAGANVLTF. CDR3 in DNA: TGCAGTGCTAGAGTTCCCGGGGCTGGGGCCAACGTCCTGACTTTC.

This chain links TRBV12-3 or TRBV12-4 with TRBJ2-4; 9 positions match TRBD2. The CDR3 has 13 residues. Germline trimming cut 4 bases from V and 5 bases from J; bases unmatched to any gene: 0. For the CDR3, the DNA is TGTGCCAGCAGTTGGACTAGCGAAAACATTCAGTACTTC. It encodes CASSWTSENIQYF.

The rearrangement joins TRBV20-1 to TRBJ1-2, with 7 nucleotides matching TRBD1. V was clipped by 5 bases and J by 7 bases; unmatched bases: 7. CDR3 length: 12 residues. The V gene's germline CDR1 is DFQATT and CDR2 SNEGSKA (reference sequence). The CDR3 sequence: CSARRQGRGYTF. The CDR3 DNA follows: TGCAGTGCTCGTAGACAGGGTCGTGGCTACACCTTC.

The CDR3 coding sequence is TGTGCCAGCAGTTTAAGACGGAACTACGAGCAGTACTTC. It codes for CASSLRRNYEQYF. This chain connects TRBV12-3 or TRBV12-4 to TRBJ2-7; D gene uncertain. V dropped 2 bases and J dropped 3 bases, with 8 bases sitting between them. The CDR3 is 13 amino acids.

The chain links TRBV20-1 to TRBJ2-5, with TRBD2 as a possible D gene (6 bases). Between the trimmed V and J ends, which lost 0 bases and 5 bases, there was a span of 10 bases. CDR3 size: 13 residues. Germline V CDR1 and CDR2: DFQATT, SNEGSKA (reference sequence). CDR3 amino acids: CSAREDRGETQYF. CDR3 coding DNA: TGCAGTGCTAGAGAGGATCGGGGGGAGACCCAGTACTTC.

The chain is built from TRBV12-3 or TRBV12-4 and TRBJ2-2; 8 bases are shared with TRBD1. The CDR3 length is 15 residues. Trimming cost V 5 bases and J 5 bases; bases outside gene matches: 7. CDR3 coding DNA: TGTGCCAGCAGTCAGACAGGGGTGGGAACCGGGGAGCTGTTTTTT. Translation gives CASSQTGVGTGELFF.

The gene calls are TRBV18 and TRBJ2-2; D gene unclear. Deletions cut 3 bases from V and 1 base from J, with 15 bases between. There are 17 residues in the CDR3. Germline CDR1 KGHSH, CDR2 LQKENI. The CDR3 DNA sequence: TGTGCCAGCTCACCCAGAGGCCAGGTGGGGAACACCGGGGAGCTGTTTTTT. Its protein product is CASSPRGQVGNTGELFF. Full variable domain (rest looked up from reference TRBV18 and TRBJ2-2): NAGVMQNPRHLVRRRGQEARLRCSPMKGHSHVYWYRQLPEEGLKFMVYLQKENIIDESGMPKERFSAEFPKEGPSILRIQQVVRGDSAAYFCASSPRGQVGNTGELFFGEGSRLTVL.

The CDR3 is CASSLGGGRGNSPLHF. DNA for the CDR3: TGTGCCAGCAGTTTGGGAGGGGGCAGGGGTAATTCACCCCTCCACTTT. V is TRBV12-3 or TRBV12-4 and J is TRBJ1-6; 7 nucleotides align to TRBD1. CDR3 length: 16 amino acids. V lost 3 bases, J lost 6 bases, and 8 bases stayed unmatched.

The V and J genes are TRBV3-1 and TRBJ1-1; D ambiguous. The germline V gene encodes CDR1 LGHDT and CDR2 YNNKEL (reference sequence). The CDR3 consists of 17 residues. With 3 bases removed from V and 0 bases from J, the gap between germline ends came to 17 bases. CDR3 nucleotide sequence: TGTGCCAGCAGCCATAACTCAAACGCCGGGATGAACACTGAAGCTTTCTTT. Translating gives CASSHNSNAGMNTEAFF.